This entry lists 28 T cell receptor beta chains sequenced from one sample in a study of T cells after yellow fever vaccination. TCRdb fed the 5' RACE reads into MiXCR, producing one record per CDR3 protein. The repertoire has about 260,000 distinct CDR3 sequences, approximately 13% of them found once; the top ten carry around 0.49%. This specimen was CD4+ T cells sorted from PBMCs, taken 45 days after the yellow fever booster vaccination. These receptors all stem from a man aged 30-40 years who received the YFV17D yellow fever vaccine.

The chain couples TRBV5-6 to TRBJ2-3, with D perhaps TRBD1 or TRBD2 (5 bases each). This CDR3 is 16 amino acids long. The V gene's germline CDR1 is SGHDT and CDR2 YYEEEE. Trimming took off 3 bases at V and 2 bases at J, with 16 bases between the two ends. DNA for the CDR3: TGTGCCAGCAGCTACTTCCGGGACCAAGTCACAGATACGCAGTATTTT. This gives the protein CASSYFRDQVTDTQYF.

This clonotype was detected ten times or more. This chain links TRBV7-2 with TRBJ2-5; weak D call: TRBD2 (6 bases). Trimming took 5 bases from V and 2 from J, leaving 12 bases between them. This CDR3 spans 14 amino acids. Germline CDR1 is SGHTA and CDR2 is FQGNSA. The CDR3: CASSRPGVQETQYF. CDR3 nucleotide sequence: TGTGCCAGCAGCCGCCCGGGGGTTCAAGAGACCCAGTACTTC.

The gene calls are TRBV24-1 and TRBJ2-3; 11 nucleotides align to TRBD2. The V and J ends lost 9 bases and 5 bases, in that order; junction bases with no gene match: 6. From germline, CDR1 is KGHDR and CDR2 SFDVKD. CDR3 size: 14 residues. CDR3 in amino acids: CATGLAGGGDTQYF. CDR3 in DNA: TGTGCCACCGGGCTAGCGGGAGGCGGAGATACGCAGTATTTT.

This clonotype was counted ten times or more. The chain is built from TRBV12-3 or TRBV12-4 and TRBJ1-2; the D is unclear. This CDR3 has 15 residues. Trimming took 5 bases from V and 0 from J, leaving 13 bases between them. In nucleotides, the CDR3 is TGTGCCAGCAGTCCCAGTCCACCTGCTAACTATGGCTACACCTTC. It specifies CASSPSPPANYGYTF.

The V and J genes are TRBV6-1 and TRBJ2-7; TRBD2 agrees at 8 bases. CDR3 length: 14 amino acids. V shed 6 bases and J 7 bases; nucleotides not matched to a gene: 11. CDR1 is MNHNS, CDR2 SASEGT, per germline. In DNA, the CDR3 is TGTGCCAGCAGGGTTGCGGGACTAGTAGGAGAGCAGTACTTC. Its translation: CASRVAGLVGEQYF.

CDR3 residues: CASSPWPNTEAFF. Here the CDR3 DNA reads TGTGCCAGCAGCCCCTGGCCGAACACTGAAGCTTTCTTT. The chain carries TRBV7-2 and TRBJ1-1; D remains ambiguous. This CDR3 is 13 amino acids long. CDR1 and CDR2 from the germline V gene are SGHTA and FQGNSA. The ends were cut back, 5 bases at V and 1 base at J, with 8 bases in the middle.

This clonotype has more than one count but fewer than ten. The V and J genes are TRBV7-2 and TRBJ2-7, with D tentatively TRBD1 (6 bases). Germline-derived CDR1 and CDR2 are SGHTA and FQGNSA. With 2 bases removed from V and 0 bases from J, the gap between germline ends came to 14 bases. The CDR3 totals 16 residues. CDR3 sequence reads: CASSLRPGQSSYEQYF. CDR3 coding DNA: TGTGCCAGCAGCTTAAGGCCAGGACAGAGCTCCTACGAGCAGTACTTC.

The rearrangement links TRBV20-1 to TRBJ2-3, with a tentative D call TRBD2 (6 bases). The germline CDR1 and CDR2 sequences are DFQATT and SNEGSKA (reference sequence). Deletions cut 4 bases from V and 0 bases from J, with 14 bases between. CDR3 length equals 15 residues. The chain's CDR3 is CSATKGTLSTDTQYF. The DNA for the CDR3 is TGCAGTGCTACAAAAGGGACTTTAAGCACAGATACGCAGTATTTT.

V gene TRBV20-1 combines with J gene TRBJ2-1; D may be TRBD1 (5 bases). This CDR3 region has 16 residues. V dropped 1 base and J dropped 2 bases, with 15 bases sitting between them. Germline CDR1 and CDR2: DFQATT and SNEGSKA (reference sequence). CDR3 amino acids: CSARVAQGTTYNEQFF. The CDR3 nucleotides read TGCAGTGCTAGAGTGGCCCAGGGTACCACCTACAATGAGCAGTTCTTC.

This clonotype showed up just a few times. J is TRBJ2-5 and V is TRBV12-3 or TRBV12-4, with no clear D. CDR3 length: 13 residues. Trimming left V 2 bases short and J 5 bases short, with 9 bases between. CDR3 nucleotide sequence: TGTGCCAGCAGTTTACAGTCTCCGGAGACCCAGTACTTC. It is translated as CASSLQSPETQYF.

This clonotype was detected only a few times. The genes are TRBV11-1 and TRBJ2-5, with 10 positions matching TRBD2. Germline V gene data show CDR1 as SGHAT and CDR2 as FQDESV (reference sequence). Losses at the gene ends were 11 bases for V and 4 bases for J; bases not matched to a gene: 22. The CDR3 has 18 amino acids. For the CDR3, the DNA is TGTGCCCAGTCCTTACCTGCTAGCGGGAGTTCGGTTAGAGAGACCCAGTACTTC. It specifies CAQSLPASGSSVRETQYF.

This clonotype appeared a few times. CDR3: CASSPARGVETQYF. The CDR3 nucleotides are TGTGCCAGCAGCCCCGCGAGGGGGGTAGAGACCCAGTACTTC. The rearrangement links TRBV12-3 or TRBV12-4 to TRBJ2-5, with D possibly called TRBD1 or TRBD2 (6 bases each). Trimming removed 6 bases at V and 4 bases at J, with 15 bases between. The CDR3 has 14 residues.

The sample holds a few counts of this clonotype. The chain links TRBV29-1 to TRBJ1-1; D might be TRBD1 (6 bases). V was pared by 4 bases and J by 5 bases, with 17 bases between. This CDR3 has 14 residues. CDR1 is SQVTM and CDR2 is ANQGSEA in the germline V gene. DNA of the CDR3: TGCAGCGTTGCTATACAGGGTGGGGGGACTGAAGCTTTCTTT. Its translation: CSVAIQGGGTEAFF.

There are a few counts of this clonotype. V usage is TRBV20-1 and J usage is TRBJ2-3; D remains unclear. The CDR3 covers 14 residues. The germline gives CDR1 DFQATT, CDR2 SNEGSKA (reference sequence). The V end lost 0 bases, the J end lost 8 bases, and 15 bases lay between the germline ends. DNA for the CDR3: TGCAGTGCTAGAGAATTCCAAACTATAGCTACGCAGTATTTT. Protein product: CSAREFQTIATQYF.

The chain combines TRBV15 with TRBJ1-4; D call uncertain. The ends were cut back, 0 bases at V and 0 bases at J, with 8 bases in the middle. The CDR3 sequence is 16 residues long. CDR1 and CDR2 from the germline V gene are LNHNV and YYDKDF (reference sequence). CDR3 residues: CATSRDPSATNEKLFF. In DNA form, the CDR3 reads TGTGCCACCAGCAGAGATCCGAGTGCAACTAATGAAAAACTGTTTTTT.

Turning to this clonotype: One end of the junction is discordant with germline, which a read error may explain. V and J are TRBV20-1 and TRBJ1-6; D gene uncertain. Germline assignment: CDR1 DFQATT and CDR2 SNEGSKA (reference sequence). This CDR3 comprises 21 residues. In DNA form, the CDR3 reads TGCTGTGCTAGAGATTTTTCGTATAGGACCGAGAGGAGCTCCTATAATTCACCCCTCCACTTT. It specifies CCARDFSYRTERSSYNSPLHF.

This clonotype showed up just a few times. The chain couples TRBV14 to TRBJ2-3, with 7 bases that match TRBD2. The CDR3 runs to 14 residues. Per the germline V gene, CDR1 is SGHDN and CDR2 is FVKESK. V lost 5 bases and J lost 0; bases outside the gene matches: 2. DNA of the CDR3: TGTGCCAGCAGCGGACTAGGAAGCACAGATACGCAGTATTTT. As protein: CASSGLGSTDTQYF.

This clonotype appeared a few times. The genes are TRBV24-1 and TRBJ1-5; 11 bases fit TRBD1. V trimming: 3 bases; J trimming: 2 bases; junction bases outside the gene matches: 2. CDR3 size: 16 residues. The germline V gene has CDR1 KGHDR and CDR2 SFDVKD. The CDR3 region has the DNA TGTGCCACCAGTGATGGGACAGGGGGAGGCAATCAGCCCCAGCATTTT. This encodes CATSDGTGGGNQPQHF.

This clonotype was counted between two and nine times. V gene TRBV6-2 or TRBV6-3 combines with J gene TRBJ2-7; 8 bases fit TRBD2. Germline values: CDR1 MNHEY, CDR2 SVGEGT. The CDR3 length is 12 residues. V trimming: 7 bases; J trimming: 6 bases; junction bases outside the gene matches: 5. The CDR3 nucleotides are TGTGCCAGCAAGAGCGGGAGAGGCGAGCAGTACTTC. This encodes CASKSGRGEQYF.

This chain links TRBV7-9 with TRBJ2-5, with 9 bases identical to TRBD2. The CDR3 consists of 14 residues. Germline V lookup: CDR1 SEHNR, CDR2 FQNEAQ (reference sequence). Unmatched junction bases numbered 5, after V lost 5 bases and J lost 4 bases. CDR3 sequence (DNA): TGTGCCAGCAGCAGTAGCGGGAGTTCAGAGACCCAGTACTTC. This codes for CASSSSGSSETQYF.

This clonotype was seen more than once but under ten times. This chain links TRBV9 with TRBJ2-5; 8 bases are shared with TRBD2. Germline V gives CDR1 SGDLS, CDR2 YYNGEE. The CDR3 consists of 14 residues. Unmatched junction bases numbered 5, after V lost 3 bases and J lost 4 bases. CDR3 coding DNA: TGTGCCAGCAGCGGGGTCGGGGGGGCAGAGACCCAGTACTTC. Its protein is CASSGVGGAETQYF.

The V call is TRBV28, the J call TRBJ1-1, with 8 bases that match TRBD1. The V gene end was trimmed by 0 bases and the J gene end by 8 bases; junction bases not matched to a gene: 5. This CDR3 region has 14 residues. CDR1 is MDHEN and CDR2 is SYDVKM in the germline V gene. As DNA, the CDR3 is TGTGCCAGCAGTTTATGGGACAGGGCCTCCGAAGCTTTCTTT. Residues: CASSLWDRASEAFF.

This clonotype has only a few counts. The CDR3 DNA follows: TGTGCCAGCAGTTACTCGACCTCAGGGGGTAGCACAGATACGCAGTATTTT. The encoded protein is CASSYSTSGGSTDTQYF. This chain uses TRBV6-5 with TRBJ2-3; TRBD1 matches at 7 bases. The germline CDR1 and CDR2 sequences are MNHEY and SVGAGI. J gave up 0 bases and V 0 bases, and 6 bases lay outside the gene matches. The CDR3 runs 17 residues.

This chain uses TRBV5-5 with TRBJ2-5; no definite D call. CDR3 length: 13 amino acids. The germline V gene encodes CDR1 SGHKS and CDR2 YYEKEE (reference sequence). Between the trimmed V and J ends, which lost 4 bases and 4 bases, there was a span of 11 bases. The CDR3 loop reads CASSLFGGETQYF. The DNA of the CDR3 is TGTGCCAGCAGCCTTTTCGGCGGAGAGACCCAGTACTTC. Based on the CDR3 plus reference TRBV5-5 and TRBJ2-5, the full variable domain is DAGVTQSPTHLIKTRGQQVTLRCSPISGHKSVSWYQQVLGQGPQFIFQYYEKEERGRGNFPDRFSARQFPNYSSELNVNALLLGDSALYLCASSLFGGETQYFGPGTRLLVL.

In its sample, this clonotype was seen a few times. The chain is built from TRBV5-1 and TRBJ2-2, with 12 bases matching TRBD2. V lost 6 bases and J lost 7; bases outside the gene matches: 7. The CDR3 extends over 15 amino acids. CDR1 SGHRS and CDR2 YFSETQ come from the germline V gene. CDR3 coding DNA: TGCGCCAGCAACGGACTAGCGGGGTCAAACGGGGAGCTGTTTTTT. It is translated as CASNGLAGSNGELFF.

The rearrangement joins TRBV14 to TRBJ1-1; maybe TRBD1 (5 bases). There are 15 residues in the CDR3. CDR1 and CDR2 from the germline V gene are SGHDN and FVKESK. The V gene lost 6 bases and the J gene lost 1 base, with 15 bases spanning the gap. This CDR3 is CASRPHGTANTEAFF. The CDR3 region has the DNA TGTGCCAGCAGACCTCATGGGACGGCGAACACTGAAGCTTTCTTT.

The chain combines TRBV29-1 with TRBJ2-7, with TRBD2 identical over 8 bases. Germline CDR1 and CDR2: SQVTM and ANQGSEA. Unmatched junction bases numbered 7, after V lost 7 bases and J lost 5 bases. The CDR3 is 12 residues long. The chain's CDR3 is CSAGGGENEQYF. DNA for the CDR3: TGCAGCGCCGGGGGGGGGGAGAACGAGCAGTACTTC.

Only a few counts were recorded for this clonotype. The chain joins TRBV20-1 to TRBJ2-2; D gene unclear. This CDR3 is 13 amino acids long. The V and J ends lost 2 bases and 7 bases respectively, with 11 bases between them. CDR1 and CDR2 from the germline V gene are DFQATT and SNEGSKA (reference sequence). CDR3 coding DNA: TGCAGTGCTAGAATCTTGGGCGTCGGGGAGCTGTTTTTT. Amino acid sequence: CSARILGVGELFF.